What follows are 24 T cell receptor beta chains derived from one specimen sequenced in a study of cytomegalovirus exposure and HLA in healthy donors. Researchers ran the PCR with 60 Vbeta and 13 Jbeta primers. Data came from immunoSEQ multiplex PCR; TCRdb stores just in-frame clones and leaves some out. This sample has fewer than 150,000 clones; 15% occur once, and the top ten carry 1.5% to 2%. Sequences were obtained from PBMCs. These receptors all come from a woman aged 18-29 years in good health and CMV-seronegative.

This clone has just a few counts. The chain couples TRBV28 to TRBJ1-2, with TRBD1 matching over 8 bases. CDR3 size: 15 residues. V dropped 4 bases and J dropped 4; count of bases not matched to a gene: 8. Germline V gives CDR1 MDHEN, CDR2 SYDVKM. The CDR3 is CASSWEAGGGYGYTF. Written as DNA, the CDR3 is TGTGCCAGCAGTTGGGAAGCAGGGGGCGGCTATGGCTACACCTTC.

In this sample, this clone turned up a few times. V usage is TRBV30 and J usage is TRBJ1-5; perhaps TRBD1 as D (6 bases). The V end lost 3 bases, the J end lost 5 bases, and 11 bases lay between the germline ends. The CDR3 runs to 13 residues. The V gene's germline CDR1 is GTSNPN and CDR2 SVGIG (reference sequence). This chain's CDR3 is CAWSATGYQPQHF. DNA for the CDR3: TGTGCCTGGAGCGCCACAGGGTATCAGCCCCAGCATTTT.

CDR3 in amino acids: CASGPWPYEQYF. DNA of the CDR3: TGTGCCAGCGGCCCGTGGCCCTACGAGCAGTACTTC. The J gene is TRBJ2-7, the V gene TRBV6-5; D not resolved. Trimming removed 8 bases from V and 2 bases from J, with 10 bases in between. CDR1 and CDR2 (germline): MNHEY, SVGAGI. CDR3 length equals 12 residues.

In its sample, this clone was seen a few times. The chain uses TRBV28 and TRBJ1-2; D might be TRBD1 (5 bases). Germline CDR1 reads MDHEN; CDR2 reads SYDVKM. The CDR3 has 17 residues. V shed 4 bases and J shed 3 bases, with 21 bases lying between them. CDR3 protein: CASSWELGGGYDYGYTF. In DNA, the CDR3 is TGTGCCAGCAGTTGGGAGTTGGGGGGAGGCTACGACTATGGCTACACCTTC.

The sample holds a few counts of this clone. The V call is TRBV5-6, the J call TRBJ2-2; 7 bases are shared with TRBD2. The V gene end was trimmed by 0 bases and the J gene end by 6 bases; junction bases not matched to a gene: 8. The CDR3 length is 16 residues. The germline V gene has CDR1 SGHDT and CDR2 YYEEEE. DNA for the CDR3: TGTGCCAGCAGCTTGGACGTCGGGGGGTGGGCCGGGGAGCTGTTTTTT. This codes for CASSLDVGGWAGELFF.

This clone has more than one count but fewer than ten. The J gene is TRBJ1-3, the V gene TRBV7-2; D call uncertain. CDR1 SGHTA and CDR2 FQGNSA come from the germline V gene. The CDR3 runs 13 residues. Between the trimmed V and J ends, which lost 5 bases and 5 bases, there was a span of 10 bases. The DNA for the CDR3 is TGTGCCAGCAGCCCTGGGCGCAGAAACACCATATATTTT. Amino acid sequence: CASSPGRRNTIYF.

This clone showed up just a few times. A read error may produce the germline difference seen at one junction end. The rearrangement links TRBV7-7 to TRBJ2-3; D gene unclear. This CDR3 comprises 15 residues. Looked up from germline, CDR1 is SSHAT and CDR2 is FNYEAQ (reference sequence). The CDR3, as DNA: TGTGCTAGCAGCTTAGGTGAGGAGAGCACAGATACGCAGTATTTT. As protein: CASSLGEESTDTQYF. The complete variable domain, with remaining parts taken from reference TRBV7-7 and TRBJ2-3, reads GAGVSQSPRYKVTKRGQDVTLRCDPISSHATLYWYQQALGQGPEFLTYFNYEAQPDKSGLPSDRFSAERPEGSISTLTIQRTEQRDSAMYRCASSLGEESTDTQYFGPGTRLTVL.

Ten or more counts support this clone. This rearrangement joins TRBV4-2 to TRBJ1-4; TRBD1 aligns across 9 bases. The CDR3 is made up of 16 amino acids. The V segment lost 1 base and the J segment 7 bases; nucleotides outside the gene matches: 7. Germline CDR1 is LGHNA and CDR2 is YNFKEQ. CDR3: CASSQVSGQGSEKLFF. In DNA form, the CDR3 reads TGTGCCAGCAGCCAAGTCAGCGGACAGGGGTCTGAAAAACTGTTTTTT.

This clone was observed a few times. The chain has TRBV21-1 and TRBJ1-5; the table's D call, TRBD1, has no DNA check behind it. TRBV21-1 has pseudogene status. The length of the CDR3 is 14 residues. The CDR3 DNA sequence: TGTGCCAGCAGCAATTGGGCAGTCAATCAGCCCCAGCATTTT. Amino acids: CASSNWAVNQPQHF.

V is TRBV27 and J is TRBJ2-3, with D maybe TRBD2 (7 bases). CDR3 length: 14 residues. The V gene's germline CDR1 is MNHEY and CDR2 SMNVEV (reference sequence). The V gene lost 3 bases and the J gene lost 1 base, with 8 bases spanning the gap. The CDR3 loop reads CASSFGGRTDTQYF. In DNA, the CDR3 is TGTGCCAGCAGTTTCGGGGGGCGCACAGATACGCAGTATTTT.

There are a few counts of this clone. This sequence joins TRBV5-1 and TRBJ2-7; the D gene is possibly TRBD1 (6 bases). This CDR3 spans 14 amino acids. The germline CDR1 and CDR2 sequences are SGHRS and YFSETQ. V shed 0 bases and J shed 3 bases, with 10 bases lying between them. CDR3 region: CASSLDTGNYEQYF. CDR3 DNA: TGCGCCAGCAGCTTGGATACAGGGAACTACGAGCAGTACTTC.

This clone was found a few times. The chain couples TRBV6-6 to TRBJ2-7; 15 positions agree with TRBD2. Germline CDR1 is MNHNY and CDR2 is SVGAGI (reference sequence). This CDR3 comprises 16 residues. The trim removed 5 bases at V and 7 bases at J, leaving 9 bases unmatched. CDR3: CASSTGTSGRLGEQYF. The CDR3 nucleotides are TGTGCCAGCAGTACAGGGACTAGCGGGAGGCTGGGGGAGCAGTACTTC.

This clone occurred a few times. The rearrangement uses TRBV4-1 and TRBJ2-1; 11 bases map to TRBD2. This CDR3 contains 13 residues. Germline V gene sequence: CDR1 MGHRA, CDR2 YSYEKL. Trimming cost V 7 bases and J 8 bases; bases outside gene matches: 4. The CDR3 spells CASTLAGGDEQFF. Here the CDR3 DNA reads TGCGCCAGCACTCTAGCGGGAGGCGATGAGCAGTTCTTC.

This clone was observed a few times. The rearrangement uses TRBV27 and TRBJ1-4; TRBD1 agrees at 7 bases. The CDR3 spans 14 residues. The V gene's germline CDR1 is MNHEY and CDR2 SMNVEV (reference sequence). Written as DNA, the CDR3 is TGTGACGAATTGTGGGACAGCCTTAATGAAAAACTGTTTTTT. Residues: CDELWDSLNEKLFF. The full variable domain, its missing parts supplied by reference TRBV27 and TRBJ1-4, is EAQVTQNPRYLITVTGKKLTVTCSQNMNHEYMSWYRQDPGLGLRQIYYSMNVEVTDKGDVPEGYKVSRKEKRNFPLILESPSPNQTSLYFCDELWDSLNEKLFFGSGTQLSVL.

The V and J genes are TRBV7-9 and TRBJ2-7; D possibly corresponds to TRBD2 (5 bases). The V end was cut by 2 bases, the J end by 4 bases, with 9 bases between. The germline CDR1 and CDR2 sequences are SEHNR and FQNEAQ (reference sequence). There are 13 residues in the CDR3. CDR3 in DNA: TGTGCCAGCAGCTTATCCGGGATTTACGAGCAGTACTTC. Translating it yields CASSLSGIYEQYF.

This clone showed up just a few times. The chain links TRBV4-1 to TRBJ1-4; perhaps TRBD1 as D (6 bases). With 1 base removed from V and 3 bases from J, the gap between germline ends came to 12 bases. The CDR3 covers 16 residues. Germline CDR1 is MGHRA and CDR2 is YSYEKL. The CDR3 region has the DNA TGCGCCAGCAGCCAAGGGCCCCACAGGGCTAATGAAAAACTGTTTTTT. Protein product: CASSQGPHRANEKLFF.

The table lists this clone with a few counts. V is TRBV7-9 and J is TRBJ2-1; D may be TRBD1 (6 bases). The CDR3 spans 11 residues. Looked up from germline, CDR1 is SEHNR and CDR2 is FQNEAQ (reference sequence). With 5 bases removed from V and 9 bases from J, the gap between germline ends came to 8 bases. The CDR3 region is CASSLRGEQFF. In DNA, the CDR3 is TGTGCCAGCAGCCTCAGGGGTGAGCAGTTCTTC.

V and J are TRBV7-8 and TRBJ2-7; 10 positions match TRBD2. The V gene's germline CDR1 is SGHVS and CDR2 FQNEAQ. This CDR3 comprises 15 residues. Trimming cost V 0 bases and J 10 bases; bases outside gene matches: 9. The CDR3 region is CASSLAVASGRTQYF. The CDR3 nucleotides are TGTGCCAGCAGCTTAGCCGTGGCTAGCGGGAGAACACAGTACTTC.

This clone has more than one count but fewer than ten. One end of the junction fails to match germline, which may point to a read error. The chain couples TRBV7-7 to TRBJ2-3; TRBD2 agrees at 11 bases. CDR1 is SSHAT and CDR2 is FNYEAQ in the germline V gene (reference sequence). The CDR3 consists of 14 residues. The CDR3 DNA reads as TGTGCTAGCAGCTCGGGACTAGCGGCAGATACGCAGTATTTT. Its translation: CASSSGLAADTQYF.

The chain joins TRBV7-2 to TRBJ2-2; D is unresolved. Germline V CDR1 and CDR2: SGHTA, FQGNSA. This CDR3 is 13 amino acids long. The V and J ends lost 4 bases and 7 bases respectively, with 10 bases between them. The CDR3 is CASSYIVFGELFF. DNA of the CDR3: TGTGCCAGCAGCTATATAGTTTTCGGGGAGCTGTTTTTT.

This clone was detected only a few times. The chain combines TRBV7-8 with TRBJ2-2, with no clear D. The V end lost 8 bases, the J end lost 0 bases, and 4 bases lay between the germline ends. CDR3 length equals 12 residues. CDR1 is SGHVS, CDR2 FQNEAQ, per germline. CDR3 coding DNA: TGTGCCAGCCCTGCGAACACCGGGGAGCTGTTTTTT. Its protein product is CASPANTGELFF. Combining the CDR3 with reference TRBV7-8 and TRBJ2-2 gives the whole variable domain GAGVSQSPRYKVAKRGQDVALRCDPISGHVSLFWYQQALGQGPEFLTYFQNEAQLDKSGLPSDRFFAERPEGSVSTLKIQRTQQEDSAVYLCASPANTGELFFGEGSRLTVL.

The chain couples TRBV27 to TRBJ2-7; 13 positions agree with TRBD2. The CDR3 has 15 residues. J gave up 2 bases and V 7 bases, and 5 bases lay outside the gene matches. Germline V CDR1 and CDR2: MNHEY, SMNVEV (reference sequence). Written as DNA, the CDR3 is TGTGCCAGCAAAGTCACTAGCGGGAGGGCCTACGAGCAGTACTTC. As protein: CASKVTSGRAYEQYF.

This clone has more than one count but fewer than ten. The chain couples TRBV2 to TRBJ2-5; TRBD2 is a possible D gene (7 bases). This CDR3 has 16 residues. Germline CDR1 reads SNHLY; CDR2 reads FYNNEI. Trimming removed 5 bases from V and 5 bases from J, with 21 bases in between. CDR3: CASSWQIAGDRETQYF. In DNA, the CDR3 is TGTGCCAGCAGTTGGCAAATTGCGGGAGACAGGGAGACCCAGTACTTC. The full variable domain, with the rest looked up from reference TRBV2 and TRBJ2-5, is EPEVTQTPSHQVTQMGQEVILRCVPISNHLYFYWYRQILGQKVEFLVSFYNNEISEKSEIFDDQFSVERPDGSNFTLKIRSTKLEDSAMYFCASSWQIAGDRETQYFGPGTRLLVL.

In this sample, this clone turned up a few times. The chain uses TRBV28 and TRBJ2-6; no clear D gene. V lost 3 bases to trimming and J lost 2 bases, with 5 bases between them. CDR1 is MDHEN, CDR2 SYDVKM, per germline. The CDR3 is made up of 14 amino acids. The CDR3 bases are TGTGCCAGCAGTTTCTCTGCTGGGGCCAACGTCCTGACTTTC. It is translated as CASSFSAGANVLTF.